Listed below are T cell receptor beta chains from one sample, sequenced in a study of T cell responses to AZD1222 COVID-19 vaccine. Data came from immunoSEQ multiplex PCR; TCRdb stores just in-frame clones and leaves some out. The sample includes about 95,000 clones, roughly nine tenths seen only once; the top ten take approximately 3.7%. The sample in question was peripheral blood, obtained on day 0 of AZD1222 vaccination. Receptors originate from an adult in good health. The CDR3 runs from the conserved cysteine through the conserved F or W. The D gene is left open where the match is weak. The size entry is marked missing in some rows and otherwise reads once, few, many or a size class.

V gene	J gene	clone size	D gene	CDR3 protein	CDR3 DNA
TRBV3-1/TRBV3-2	TRBJ2-7	.	TRBD2	CASSQGSGRYEQYF	TGTGCCAGCAGCCAAGGGAGCGGGAGGTACGAGCAGTACTTC
TRBV5-1	TRBJ2-1	.	.	CASTFYPGPYNEQFF	TGCGCCAGCACATTTTACCCAGGGCCTTACAATGAGCAGTTCTTC
TRBV19	TRBJ1-1	.	.	CASSIEGRDLGF	TGTGCCAGTAGTATCGAGGGACGGGATCTGGGCTTT
TRBV7-6	TRBJ2-1	.	TRBD2	CASSQSGGRNNEQFF	TGTGCCAGCAGTCAGAGCGGGGGAAGGAACAATGAGCAGTTCTTC
TRBV18	TRBJ1-6	.	.	CASSPSGTYNSPLHF	TGTGCCAGCTCACCATCAGGGACCTATAATTCACCCCTCCACTTT
TRBV9	TRBJ2-3	.	.	CASSAWGGGRTDTQYF	TGTGCCAGCAGCGCCTGGGGCGGGGGCAGAACAGATACGCAGTATTTT
TRBV12-3/TRBV12-4	TRBJ1-2	once	.	CASSLGLYGYTF	TGTGCCAGCAGTTTAGGACTCTATGGCTACACCTTC
TRBV19	TRBJ2-1	.	TRBD1	CASSIGGGTGANEQFF	TGTGCCAGTAGTATAGGAGGGGGGACAGGGGCCAATGAGCAGTTCTTC
TRBV3-1/TRBV3-2	TRBJ2-1	.	.	CASSQRSLQQFF	TGTGCCAGCAGCCAGAGGTCTTTACAGCAGTTCTTC
TRBV5-5	TRBJ2-5	.	TRBD1	CASSFRGQGDSKETQYF	TGTGCCAGCAGCTTCAGAGGACAGGGGGACTCAAAAGAGACCCAGTACTTC
TRBV15	TRBJ2-7	.	.	CATSGGTVLRGYEQYF	TGTGCCACCAGCGGAGGGACGGTTCTACGTGGTTACGAGCAGTACTTC
TRBV3-1/TRBV3-2	TRBJ2-4	.	.	CASSQGGASKNIQYF	TGTGCCAGCAGCCAAGGGGGGGCGAGCAAAAACATTCAGTACTTC
TRBV7-3	TRBJ1-6	once	.	CASSLTPRDTPLHF	TGTGCCAGCAGCTTAACACCCAGAGACACGCCCCTCCACTTT
TRBV6-1	TRBJ2-7	once	.	CASSEQRSQYF	TGTGCCAGCAGTGAACAACGGTCGCAGTACTTC
TRBV9	TRBJ1-1	once	.	CASSVVGGASTEAFF	TGTGCCAGCAGCGTAGTGGGAGGGGCCAGCACTGAAGCTTTCTTT
TRBV5-1	TRBJ2-7	.	TRBD2	CASSFSHYTSGTYEQYF	TGCGCCAGCAGCTTCAGTCATTATACTAGCGGCACCTACGAGCAGTACTTC
TRBV4-3	TRBJ2-1	.	.	CASSHRLAWGGGPEQFF	TGCGCCAGCAGCCACCGTCTCGCCTGGGGAGGGGGGCCTGAGCAGTTCTTC
TRBV7-2	TRBJ1-5	.	.	CASSLGGRGPGNQPQHF	TGTGCCAGCAGCTTAGGGGGGAGGGGTCCTGGCAATCAGCCCCAGCATTTT
TRBV4-1	TRBJ1-1	once	.	CASSPGGVGGTEAFF	TGCGCCAGCAGCCCGGGGGGGGTCGGCGGCACTGAAGCTTTCTTT
TRBV10-3	TRBJ2-1	.	.	CATAFGEPSYNEQFF	TGTGCCACGGCCTTTGGGGAGCCCTCCTACAATGAGCAGTTCTTC
TRBV6-5	TRBJ1-2	.	.	CASSSPGRSYGYTF	TGTGCCAGCAGCTCTCCGGGGCGATCCTATGGCTACACCTTC
TRBV6-5	TRBJ1-2	.	TRBD1	CATTRGLDGYTF	TGTGCCACCACGAGGGGGCTAGATGGCTACACCTTC
TRBV6-5	TRBJ1-4	.	TRBD1	CASGLRFDRGEKLFF	TGTGCCAGCGGTCTCCGGTTCGACAGGGGCGAAAAACTGTTTTTT
TRBV10-2	TRBJ2-6	.	.	CASSESPGTSGANVLTF	TGCGCCAGCAGTGAGTCGCCAGGAACCTCTGGGGCCAACGTCCTGACTTTC
TRBV2	TRBJ2-3	.	.	CASKTADTQYF	TGTGCCAGCAAGACGGCAGATACGCAGTATTTT
TRBV7-8	TRBJ2-5	once	TRBD2	CASSLGNGGEETQYF	TGTGCCAGCAGCTTGGGGAACGGGGGGGAAGAGACCCAGTACTTC
TRBV2	TRBJ2-5	.	.	CASRALKVSGEYRKTQYF	TGTGCCAGCAGGGCTCTGAAGGTCTCAGGGGAGTATCGCAAGACCCAGTACTTC
TRBV10-2	TRBJ2-1	.	TRBD2	CASSGTSGGTGEQFF	TGCGCCAGCAGCGGGACTAGCGGGGGGACGGGTGAGCAGTTCTTC
TRBV19	TRBJ1-1	.	.	CASTYGRGTEAFF	TGTGCCAGTACGTATGGCAGGGGAACTGAAGCTTTCTTT
TRBV25-1	TRBJ2-7	.	.	CASSEGGSYEQYF	TGTGCCAGCAGTGAAGGAGGGTCCTACGAGCAGTACTTC
TRBV30	TRBJ1-2	.	.	CALTLTDRANYGYTF	TGTGCGCTCACGCTTACCGACAGAGCTAACTATGGCTACACCTTC
TRBV12-3/TRBV12-4	TRBJ1-6	once	.	CASSFGGPSPLHF	TGTGCCAGCAGTTTCGGGGGGCCCTCACCCCTCCACTTT
TRBV15	TRBJ2-5	.	TRBD1	CATDGGQGWGKTQYF	TGTGCCACCGACGGGGGACAGGGTTGGGGAAAGACCCAGTACTTC
TRBV5-4	TRBJ1-1	.	.	CASSPRGAGSEAFF	TGTGCCAGCAGCCCCCGGGGGGCAGGCTCTGAAGCTTTCTTT
TRBV24-1	TRBJ1-2	.	.	CATSDSYDGYTF	TGTGCCACCAGTGACTCCTATGATGGCTACACCTTC
TRBV30	TRBJ1-4	.	.	CAWIQSGIGHEKLFF	TGTGCCTGGATTCAATCAGGAATTGGGCATGAAAAACTGTTTTTT
TRBV5-1	TRBJ1-1	.	.	CASSPSQRNTEAFF	TGCGCCAGCAGCCCGTCACAGCGGAACACTGAAGCTTTCTTT